The rows below give T cell receptor beta chains drawn from one sample of a study of blood T cell repertoires in COVID-19. Assay used: immunoSEQ multiplex PCR; TCRdb lists only in-frame clones, some missing. The data hold 150,000 to 200,000 clones, with approximately 82% observed a single time. Input material: peripheral blood. The source is a woman in her forties with COVID-19, enrolled during active disease. The CDR3 runs from the conserved cysteine through the conserved F or W. The D gene is left open where the match is weak.

>NA|TRBV19|TRBJ1-1
CASRPRGGFEAFF
>TRBD1|TRBV5-4|TRBJ1-2
CASSLEAGGYYGYTF
>TRBD2|TRBV5-3|TRBJ2-1
CARSSLAGPVCEQFF
>TRBD1|TRBV5-1|TRBJ2-6
CASSFYGTGISGANVLTF
>TRBD2|TRBV5-4|TRBJ2-3
CASSLRSGGVFSDTQYF
>NA|TRBV7-2|TRBJ2-5
CASSLAVWGRETQYF
>NA|TRBV21-1|TRBJ1-5
CASNTRTGKGVSNQPQHF
>NA|TRBV7-2|TRBJ2-2
CASSSGQPGTGELFF
>NA|TRBV6-2/TRBV6-3|TRBJ2-2
CASSYSAGEGGELFF
>TRBD2|TRBV5-1|TRBJ2-5
CASSLQVAGDTETQYF
>TRBD2|TRBV7-6|TRBJ2-3
CASSLLAGNQDTQYF
>TRBD1|TRBV29-1|TRBJ1-5
CSVVTGTYQPQHF
>TRBD2|TRBV2|TRBJ2-3
CASSELAGIDTQYF
>TRBD1|TRBV29-1|TRBJ2-5
CSVDGTAQGTQYF
>TRBD2|TRBV14|TRBJ2-7
CASSQDPAGATEQYF
>TRBD2|TRBV3-1/TRBV3-2|TRBJ2-1
CASSQEVAGGRNEQFF
>TRBD2|TRBV12-5|TRBJ2-1
CASDGSGGAVDEQFF